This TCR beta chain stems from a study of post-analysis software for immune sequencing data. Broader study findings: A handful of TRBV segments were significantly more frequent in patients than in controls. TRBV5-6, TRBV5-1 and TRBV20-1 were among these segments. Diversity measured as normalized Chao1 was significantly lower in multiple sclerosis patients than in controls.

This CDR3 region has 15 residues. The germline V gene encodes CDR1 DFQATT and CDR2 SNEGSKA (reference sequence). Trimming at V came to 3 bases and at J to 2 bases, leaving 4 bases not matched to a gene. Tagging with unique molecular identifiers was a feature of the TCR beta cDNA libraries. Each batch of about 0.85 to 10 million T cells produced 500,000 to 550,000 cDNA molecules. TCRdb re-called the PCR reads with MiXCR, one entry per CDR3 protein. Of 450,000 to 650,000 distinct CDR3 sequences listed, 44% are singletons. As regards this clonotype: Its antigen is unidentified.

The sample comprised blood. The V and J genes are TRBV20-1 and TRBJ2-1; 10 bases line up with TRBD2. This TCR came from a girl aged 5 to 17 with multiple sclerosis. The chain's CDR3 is CSASGGLAAYNEQFF. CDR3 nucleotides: TGCAGTGCTAGTGGCGGACTAGCGGCCTACAATGAGCAGTTCTTC.